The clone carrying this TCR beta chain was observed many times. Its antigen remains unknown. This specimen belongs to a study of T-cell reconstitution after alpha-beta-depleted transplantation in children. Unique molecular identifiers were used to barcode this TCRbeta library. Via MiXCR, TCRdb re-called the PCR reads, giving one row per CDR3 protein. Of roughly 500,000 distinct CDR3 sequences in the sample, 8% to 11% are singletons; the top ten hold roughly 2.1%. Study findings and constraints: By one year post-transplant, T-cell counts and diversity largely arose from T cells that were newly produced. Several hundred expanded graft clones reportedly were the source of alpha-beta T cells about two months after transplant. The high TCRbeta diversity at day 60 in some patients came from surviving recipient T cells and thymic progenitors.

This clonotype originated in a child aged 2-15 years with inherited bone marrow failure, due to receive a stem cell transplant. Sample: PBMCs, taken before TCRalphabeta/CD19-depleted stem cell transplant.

Here the CDR3 reads CASSYDHTGGINYGYTF. In DNA, the CDR3 is TGTGCCAGCAGTTATGACCATACAGGGGGGATAAACTATGGCTACACCTTC. The V call is TRBV6-5, the J call TRBJ1-2; 8 positions match TRBD1. Trimming removed 3 bases from V and 2 bases from J; junction bases left unmatched: 11. Germline CDR1 reads MNHEY; CDR2 reads SVGAGI. This CDR3 comprises 17 residues.